The clone carrying this TCR beta chain was counted between two and nine times. The PCR template was genomic DNA. Amplification of the beta chain CDR3 used 30 forward and 13 reverse multiplex primers. TCRdb fed the multiplex PCR reads into MiXCR, producing one record per CDR3 protein. The sample shows 280,000 or so distinct CDR3 sequences, over 45% of them seen only once. The sample comes from a study of type 1 and type 2 diabetes patients. All diabetic donors were classified as either type 1 or type 2 diabetes. Donors had no other autoimmune disease or infection in four weeks. Roughly 10 milliliters of peripheral blood were collected from each participant. The sequenced material came from peripheral blood mononuclear cells (PBMCs). This clonotype was sampled from a man between 18 and 35 years old with type 2 diabetes.

The CDR3 spells CSVVAGGYGYTF. In nucleotides, the CDR3 is TGCAGCGTTGTGGCAGGGGGCTATGGCTACACCTTC. This chain connects TRBV29-1 to TRBJ1-2, with 7 bases identical to TRBD1. CDR1 is SQVTM, CDR2 ANQGSEA, per germline. This CDR3 has 12 amino acids. V was pared by 4 bases and J by 4 bases, with 3 bases of the junction left unmatched.